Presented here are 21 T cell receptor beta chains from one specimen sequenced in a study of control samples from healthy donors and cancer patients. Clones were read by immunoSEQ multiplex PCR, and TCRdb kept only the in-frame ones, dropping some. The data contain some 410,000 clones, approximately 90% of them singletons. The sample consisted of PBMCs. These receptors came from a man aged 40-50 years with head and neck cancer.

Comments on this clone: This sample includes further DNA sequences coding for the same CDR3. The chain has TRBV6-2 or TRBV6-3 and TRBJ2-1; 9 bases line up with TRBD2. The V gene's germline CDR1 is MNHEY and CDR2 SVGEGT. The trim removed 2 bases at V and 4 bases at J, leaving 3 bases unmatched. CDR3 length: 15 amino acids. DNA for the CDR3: TGTGCCAGCAGTTACAGCGGGGGGAGTTACAATGAGCAGTTCTTC. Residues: CASSYSGGSYNEQFF.

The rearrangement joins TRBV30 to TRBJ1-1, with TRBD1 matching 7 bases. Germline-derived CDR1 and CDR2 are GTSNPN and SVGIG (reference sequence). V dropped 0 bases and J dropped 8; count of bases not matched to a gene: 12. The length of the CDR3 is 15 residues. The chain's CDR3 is CAWSVLHTGDQEAFF. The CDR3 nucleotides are TGTGCCTGGAGTGTATTGCACACAGGGGATCAGGAAGCTTTCTTT.

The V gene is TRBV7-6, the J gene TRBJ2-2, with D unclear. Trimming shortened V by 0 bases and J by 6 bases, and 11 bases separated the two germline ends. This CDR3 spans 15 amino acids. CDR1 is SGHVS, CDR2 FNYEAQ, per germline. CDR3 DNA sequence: TGTGCCAGCAGCTTAGCCCCAATTGGGTCCGGGGAGCTGTTTTTT. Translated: CASSLAPIGSGELFF.

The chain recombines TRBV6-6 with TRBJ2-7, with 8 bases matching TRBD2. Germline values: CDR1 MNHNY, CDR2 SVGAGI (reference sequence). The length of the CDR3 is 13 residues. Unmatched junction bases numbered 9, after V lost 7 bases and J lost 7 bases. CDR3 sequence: CASNGRGGREQYF. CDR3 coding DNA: TGTGCCAGCAACGGACGCGGGGGGCGAGAGCAGTACTTC.

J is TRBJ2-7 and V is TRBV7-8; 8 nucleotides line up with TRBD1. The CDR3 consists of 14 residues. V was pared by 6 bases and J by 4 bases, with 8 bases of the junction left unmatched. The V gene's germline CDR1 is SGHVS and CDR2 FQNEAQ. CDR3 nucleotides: TGTGCCAGCAGTTCAGGACAGGGAAAATACGAGCAGTACTTC. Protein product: CASSSGQGKYEQYF.

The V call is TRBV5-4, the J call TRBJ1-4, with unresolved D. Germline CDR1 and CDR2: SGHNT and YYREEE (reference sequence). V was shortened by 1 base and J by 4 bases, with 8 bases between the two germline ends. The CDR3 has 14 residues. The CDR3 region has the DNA TGTGCCAGCAGCTTGTATCAGGATAATGAAAAACTGTTTTTT. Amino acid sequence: CASSLYQDNEKLFF.

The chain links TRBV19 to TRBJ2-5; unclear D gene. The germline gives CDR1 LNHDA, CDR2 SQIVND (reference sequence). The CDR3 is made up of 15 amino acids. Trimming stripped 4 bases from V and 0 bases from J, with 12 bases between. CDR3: CASSNAGRNQETQYF. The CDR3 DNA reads TGTGCCAGTAGTAACGCCGGACGGAACCAAGAGACCCAGTACTTC.

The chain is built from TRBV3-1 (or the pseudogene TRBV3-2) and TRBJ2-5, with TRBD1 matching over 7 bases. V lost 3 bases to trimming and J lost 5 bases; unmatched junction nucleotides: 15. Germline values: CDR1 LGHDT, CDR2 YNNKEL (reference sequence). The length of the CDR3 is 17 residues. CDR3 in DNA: TGTGCCAGCAGCCACAAAACCCAGGACAGGCGGAGGGAGACCCAGTACTTC. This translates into CASSHKTQDRRRETQYF.

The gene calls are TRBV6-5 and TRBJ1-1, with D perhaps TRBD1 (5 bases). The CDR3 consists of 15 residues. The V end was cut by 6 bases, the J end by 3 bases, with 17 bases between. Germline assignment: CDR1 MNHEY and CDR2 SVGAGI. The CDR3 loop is CASSPRWGGDTEAFF. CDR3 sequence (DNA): TGTGCCAGCAGCCCCCGCTGGGGGGGGGACACTGAAGCTTTCTTT.

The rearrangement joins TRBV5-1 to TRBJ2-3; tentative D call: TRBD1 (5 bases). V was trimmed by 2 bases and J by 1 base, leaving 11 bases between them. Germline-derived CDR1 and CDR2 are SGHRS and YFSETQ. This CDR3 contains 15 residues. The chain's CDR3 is CASSFAGLGTDTQYF. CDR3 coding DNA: TGCGCCAGCAGCTTTGCAGGGCTGGGCACAGATACGCAGTATTTT.

The chain's CDR3 is CASSWAGGSNSNQPQHF. CDR3 nucleotide sequence: TGTGCCAGCAGCTGGGCGGGAGGGTCCAATAGCAATCAGCCCCAGCATTTT. This chain links TRBV5-8 with TRBJ1-5, with unresolved D. There are 17 residues in the CDR3. Trimming removed 3 bases at V and 0 bases at J, with 16 bases between. CDR1 is SGHTS and CDR2 is YDEGEE in the germline V gene.

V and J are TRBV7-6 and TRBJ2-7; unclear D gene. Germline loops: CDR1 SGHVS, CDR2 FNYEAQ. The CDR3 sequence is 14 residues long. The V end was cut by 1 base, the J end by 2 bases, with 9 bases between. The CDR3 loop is CASSLGSEPYEQYF. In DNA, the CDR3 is TGTGCCAGCAGCTTAGGGTCGGAACCCTACGAGCAGTACTTC.

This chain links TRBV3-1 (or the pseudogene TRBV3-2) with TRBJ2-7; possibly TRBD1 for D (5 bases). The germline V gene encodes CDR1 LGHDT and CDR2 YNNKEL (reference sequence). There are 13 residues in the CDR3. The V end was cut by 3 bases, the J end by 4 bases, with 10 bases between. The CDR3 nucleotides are TGTGCCAGCAGCCACAGGGAAAGGTACGAGCAGTACTTC. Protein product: CASSHRERYEQYF.

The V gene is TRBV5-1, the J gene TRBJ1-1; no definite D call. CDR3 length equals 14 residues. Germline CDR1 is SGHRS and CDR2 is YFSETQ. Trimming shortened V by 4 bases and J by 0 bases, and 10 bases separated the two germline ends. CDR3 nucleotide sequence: TGCGCCAGCAGCCCGCGGGGTTTGAACACTGAAGCTTTCTTT. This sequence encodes CASSPRGLNTEAFF. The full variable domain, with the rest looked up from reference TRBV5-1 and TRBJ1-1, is KAGVTQTPRYLIKTRGQQVTLSCSPISGHRSVSWYQQTPGQGLQFLFEYFSETQRNKGNFPGRFSGRQFSNSRSEMNVSTLELGDSALYLCASSPRGLNTEAFFGQGTRLTVV.

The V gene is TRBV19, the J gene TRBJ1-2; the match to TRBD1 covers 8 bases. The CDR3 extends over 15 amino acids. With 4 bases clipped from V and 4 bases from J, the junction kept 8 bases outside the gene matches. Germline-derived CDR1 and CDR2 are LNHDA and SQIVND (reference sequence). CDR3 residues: CASSTRDRSAYGYTF. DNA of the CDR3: TGTGCCAGTAGTACCCGGGACAGGAGCGCCTATGGCTACACCTTC.

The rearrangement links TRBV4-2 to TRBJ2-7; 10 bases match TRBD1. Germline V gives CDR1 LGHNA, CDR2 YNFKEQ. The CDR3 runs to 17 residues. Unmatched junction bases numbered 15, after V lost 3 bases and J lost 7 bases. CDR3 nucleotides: TGTGCCAGCAGCCACCCCCCGGGCGGGACAGGGGAGAGGGAGCAGTACTTC. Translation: CASSHPPGGTGEREQYF.

The CDR3 DNA reads TGTGCCAGCTCACCAGAGGACGGAACCTACGAGCAGTACTTC. Translating gives CASSPEDGTYEQYF. The gene calls are TRBV18 and TRBJ2-7; D is unresolved. The CDR3 has 14 amino acids. The V and J ends lost 2 bases and 2 bases respectively, with 10 bases between them. Germline lookup yields CDR1 KGHSH and CDR2 LQKENI. Looking up the rest from reference TRBV18 and TRBJ2-7 gives the full variable domain: NAGVMQNPRHLVRRRGQEARLRCSPMKGHSHVYWYRQLPEEGLKFMVYLQKENIIDESGMPKERFSAEFPKEGPSILRIQQVVRGDSAAYFCASSPEDGTYEQYFGPGTRLTVT.

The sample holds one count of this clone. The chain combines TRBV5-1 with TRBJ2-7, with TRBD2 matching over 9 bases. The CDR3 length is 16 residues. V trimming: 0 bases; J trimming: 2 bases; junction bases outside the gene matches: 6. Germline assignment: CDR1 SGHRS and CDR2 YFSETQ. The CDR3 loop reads CASSLGASGTTYEQYF. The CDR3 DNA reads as TGCGCCAGCAGCTTGGGGGCTAGCGGGACCACCTACGAGCAGTACTTC.

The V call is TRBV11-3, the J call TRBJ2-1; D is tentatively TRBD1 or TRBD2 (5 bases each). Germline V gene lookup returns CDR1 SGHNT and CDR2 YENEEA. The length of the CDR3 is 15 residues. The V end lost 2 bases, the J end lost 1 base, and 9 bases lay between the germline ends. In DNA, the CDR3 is TGTGCCAGCAGCTTACGGGACGGTTCCTACAATGAGCAGTTCTTC. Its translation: CASSLRDGSYNEQFF.

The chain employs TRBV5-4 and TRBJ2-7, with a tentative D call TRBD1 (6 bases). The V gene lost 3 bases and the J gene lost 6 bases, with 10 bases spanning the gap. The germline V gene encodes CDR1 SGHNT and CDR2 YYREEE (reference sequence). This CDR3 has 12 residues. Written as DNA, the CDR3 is TGTGCCAGCAGCTCACAGGGTCTCGAGCAGTACTTC. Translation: CASSSQGLEQYF.

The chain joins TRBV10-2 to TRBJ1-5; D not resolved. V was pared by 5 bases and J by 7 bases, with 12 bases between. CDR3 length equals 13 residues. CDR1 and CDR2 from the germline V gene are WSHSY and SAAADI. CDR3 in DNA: TGCGCCAGCAGTAGTGGGCCGGAGCAGCCCCAGCATTTT. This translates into CASSSGPEQPQHF.